This T cell receptor beta chain was profiled in a study of blood T cell repertoires in COVID-19. Across the study: Acute and convalescent COVID-19 specimens originated in the United States, Italy and Spain. In each case, the material was cDNA or gDNA derived from T cells, B-cell-depleted T cells, or PBMCs.

The CDR3 loop spans 15 amino acids. V lost 5 bases and J lost 3; bases outside the gene matches: 10. Germline V gene lookup returns CDR1 MDHEN and CDR2 SYDVKM. In the original processing: Nucleated cell counts were estimated from reference gene primer amplification. TCRdb's table, derived via immunoSEQ multiplex PCR, lists solely in-frame clones and lacks some. That table is the source of V, J and clone size, and D and trimming were worked out from the DNA. Of around 52,000 clones in the sample, 82% were seen once. V is TRBV28 and J is TRBJ2-7; 7 bases are shared with TRBD1. This clonotype was sampled from a woman older than 75 with acute or convalescent COVID-19. Sequencing was done on a sample of peripheral blood. This chain's CDR3 is CASSGSGTAHYEQYF. The DNA for the CDR3 is TGTGCCAGCAGTGGTTCCGGGACAGCTCACTACGAGCAGTACTTC.